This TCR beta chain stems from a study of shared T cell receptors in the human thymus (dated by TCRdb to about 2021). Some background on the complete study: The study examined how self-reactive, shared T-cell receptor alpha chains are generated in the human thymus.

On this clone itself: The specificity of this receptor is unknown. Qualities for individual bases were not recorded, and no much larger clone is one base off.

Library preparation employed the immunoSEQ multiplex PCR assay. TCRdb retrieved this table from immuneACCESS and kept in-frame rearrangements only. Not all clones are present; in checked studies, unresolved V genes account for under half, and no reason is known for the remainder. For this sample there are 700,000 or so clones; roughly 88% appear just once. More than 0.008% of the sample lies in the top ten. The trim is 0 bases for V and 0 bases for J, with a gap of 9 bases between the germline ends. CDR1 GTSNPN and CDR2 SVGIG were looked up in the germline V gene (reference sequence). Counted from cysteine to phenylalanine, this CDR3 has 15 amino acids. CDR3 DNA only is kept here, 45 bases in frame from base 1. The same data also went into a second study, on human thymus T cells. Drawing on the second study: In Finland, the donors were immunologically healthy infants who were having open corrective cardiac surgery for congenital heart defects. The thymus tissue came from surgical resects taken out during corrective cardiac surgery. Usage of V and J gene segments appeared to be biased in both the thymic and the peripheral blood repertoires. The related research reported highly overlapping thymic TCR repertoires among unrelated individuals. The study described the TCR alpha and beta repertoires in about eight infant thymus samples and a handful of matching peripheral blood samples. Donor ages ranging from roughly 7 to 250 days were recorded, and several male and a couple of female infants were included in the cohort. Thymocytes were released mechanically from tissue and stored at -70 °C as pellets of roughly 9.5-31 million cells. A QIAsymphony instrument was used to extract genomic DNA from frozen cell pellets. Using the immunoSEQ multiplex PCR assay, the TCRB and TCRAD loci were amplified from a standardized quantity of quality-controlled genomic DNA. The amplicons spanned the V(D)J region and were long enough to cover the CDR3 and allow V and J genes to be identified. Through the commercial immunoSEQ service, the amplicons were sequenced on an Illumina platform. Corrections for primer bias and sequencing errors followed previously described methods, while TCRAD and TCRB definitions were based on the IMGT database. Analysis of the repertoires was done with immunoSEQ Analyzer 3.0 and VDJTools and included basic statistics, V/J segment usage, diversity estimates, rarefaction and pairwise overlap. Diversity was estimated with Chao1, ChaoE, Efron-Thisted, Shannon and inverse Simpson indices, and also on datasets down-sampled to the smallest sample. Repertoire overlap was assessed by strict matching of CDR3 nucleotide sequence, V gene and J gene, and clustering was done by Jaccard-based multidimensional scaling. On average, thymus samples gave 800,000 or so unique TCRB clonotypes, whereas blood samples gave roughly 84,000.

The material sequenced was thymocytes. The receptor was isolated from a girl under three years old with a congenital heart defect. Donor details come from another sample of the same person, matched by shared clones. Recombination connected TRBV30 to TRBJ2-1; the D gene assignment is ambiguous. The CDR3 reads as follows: CAWSVSATSYNEQFF. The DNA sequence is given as TGTGCCTGGAGTGTATCCGCTACCTCCTACAATGAGCAGTTCTTC. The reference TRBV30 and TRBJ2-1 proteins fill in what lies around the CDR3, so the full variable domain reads SQTIHQWPATLVQPVGSPLSLECTVEGTSNPNLYWYRQAAGRGLQLLFYSVGIGQISSEVPQNLSASRPQDRQFILSSKKLLLSDSGFYLCAWSVSATSYNEQFFGPGTRLTVL.